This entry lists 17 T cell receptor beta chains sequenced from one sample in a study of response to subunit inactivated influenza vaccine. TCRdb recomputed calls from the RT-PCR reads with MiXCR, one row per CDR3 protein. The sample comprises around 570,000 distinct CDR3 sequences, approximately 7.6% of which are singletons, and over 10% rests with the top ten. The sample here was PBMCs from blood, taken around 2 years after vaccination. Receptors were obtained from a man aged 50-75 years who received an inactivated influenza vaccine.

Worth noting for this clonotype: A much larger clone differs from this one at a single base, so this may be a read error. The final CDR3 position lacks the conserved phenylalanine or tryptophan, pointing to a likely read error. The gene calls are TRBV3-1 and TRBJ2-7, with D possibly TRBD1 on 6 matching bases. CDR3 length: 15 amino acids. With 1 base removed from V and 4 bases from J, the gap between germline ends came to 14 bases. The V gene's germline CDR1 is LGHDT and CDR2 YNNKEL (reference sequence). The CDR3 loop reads CASSQAGQGPYEQYL. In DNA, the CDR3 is TGTGCCAGCAGCCAAGCCGGCCAGGGGCCGTACGAGCAGTACTTA.

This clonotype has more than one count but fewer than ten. DNA of the CDR3: TGTGCCAGCAGTTACTCGGGCGGAGATACGCAGTATTTT. Translated, it gives CASSYSGGDTQYF. This sequence joins TRBV6-2 or TRBV6-3 and TRBJ2-3; D call uncertain. Germline values: CDR1 MNHEY, CDR2 SVGEGT. The germline V and J ends were trimmed by 0 bases and 5 bases, with 6 bases remaining between them. This CDR3 is built from 13 residues.

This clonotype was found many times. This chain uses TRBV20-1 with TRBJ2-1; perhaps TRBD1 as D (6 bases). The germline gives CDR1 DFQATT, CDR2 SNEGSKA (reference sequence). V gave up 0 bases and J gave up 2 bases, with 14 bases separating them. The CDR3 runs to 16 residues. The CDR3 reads CSARDVMGAAYNEQFF. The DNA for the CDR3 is TGCAGTGCTAGAGATGTGATGGGGGCCGCCTACAATGAGCAGTTCTTC.

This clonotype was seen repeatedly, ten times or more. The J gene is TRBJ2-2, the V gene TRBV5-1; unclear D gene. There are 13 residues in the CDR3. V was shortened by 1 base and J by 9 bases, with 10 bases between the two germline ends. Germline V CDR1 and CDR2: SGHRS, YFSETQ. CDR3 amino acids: CASSLSPLRELFF. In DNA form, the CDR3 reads TGCGCCAGCAGCTTGAGCCCCTTGCGGGAGCTGTTTTTT.

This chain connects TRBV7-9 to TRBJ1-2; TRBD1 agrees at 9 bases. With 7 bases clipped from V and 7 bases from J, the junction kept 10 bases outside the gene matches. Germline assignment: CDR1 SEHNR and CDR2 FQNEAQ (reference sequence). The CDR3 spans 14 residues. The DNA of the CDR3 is TGTGCCAGCACCCCGGACAGGGGCGATGGTGGCTACACCTTC. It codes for CASTPDRGDGGYTF.

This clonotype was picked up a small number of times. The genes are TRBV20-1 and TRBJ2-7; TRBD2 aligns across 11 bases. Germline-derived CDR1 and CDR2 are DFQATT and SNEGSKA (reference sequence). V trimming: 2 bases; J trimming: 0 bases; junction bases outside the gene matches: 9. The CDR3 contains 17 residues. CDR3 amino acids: CSARLAGGLSYSYEQYF. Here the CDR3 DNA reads TGCAGTGCTAGACTAGCGGGAGGCCTCTCCTACTCCTACGAGCAGTACTTC.

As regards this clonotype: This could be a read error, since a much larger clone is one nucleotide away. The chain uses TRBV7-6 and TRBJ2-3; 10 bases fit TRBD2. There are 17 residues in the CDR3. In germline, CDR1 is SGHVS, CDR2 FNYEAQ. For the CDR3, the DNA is TGTGCCAGCAGCTTAATATCTAGCGGGGGTTCCACAGATACGCTGTATTTT. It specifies CASSLISSGGSTDTLYF.

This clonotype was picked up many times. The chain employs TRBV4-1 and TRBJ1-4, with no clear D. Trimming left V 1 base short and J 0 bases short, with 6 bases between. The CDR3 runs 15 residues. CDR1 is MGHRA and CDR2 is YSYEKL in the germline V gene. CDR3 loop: CASSQVEATNEKLFF. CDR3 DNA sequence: TGCGCCAGCAGCCAAGTCGAGGCAACTAATGAAAAACTGTTTTTT.

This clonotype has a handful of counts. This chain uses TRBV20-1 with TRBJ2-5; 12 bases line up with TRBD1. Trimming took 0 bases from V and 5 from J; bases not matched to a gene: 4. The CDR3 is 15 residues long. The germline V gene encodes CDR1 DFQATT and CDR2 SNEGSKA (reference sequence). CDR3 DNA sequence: TGCAGTGCTAGAGATCCCGGGACAGGGGGCGAGACCCAGTACTTC. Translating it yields CSARDPGTGGETQYF.

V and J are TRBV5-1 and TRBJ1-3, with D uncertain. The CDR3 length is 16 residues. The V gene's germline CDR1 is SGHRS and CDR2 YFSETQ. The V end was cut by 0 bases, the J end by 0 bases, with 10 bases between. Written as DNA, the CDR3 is TGCGCCAGCAGCTTGGGGCGACAAGGCTCTGGAAACACCATATATTTT. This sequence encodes CASSLGRQGSGNTIYF.

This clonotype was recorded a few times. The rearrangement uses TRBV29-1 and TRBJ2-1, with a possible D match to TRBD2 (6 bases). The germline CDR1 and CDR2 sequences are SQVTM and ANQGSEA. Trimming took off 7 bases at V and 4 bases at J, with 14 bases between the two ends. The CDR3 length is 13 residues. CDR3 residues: CSGGNSGYNEQFF. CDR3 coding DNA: TGCAGCGGGGGGAATAGCGGATACAATGAGCAGTTCTTC.

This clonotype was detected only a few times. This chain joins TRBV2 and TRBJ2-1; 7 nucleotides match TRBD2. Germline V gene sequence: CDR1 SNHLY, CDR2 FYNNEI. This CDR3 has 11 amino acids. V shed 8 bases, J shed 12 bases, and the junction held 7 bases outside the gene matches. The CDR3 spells CASLGRGWQFF. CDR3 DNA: TGTGCCAGCCTAGGGAGGGGTTGGCAGTTCTTC.

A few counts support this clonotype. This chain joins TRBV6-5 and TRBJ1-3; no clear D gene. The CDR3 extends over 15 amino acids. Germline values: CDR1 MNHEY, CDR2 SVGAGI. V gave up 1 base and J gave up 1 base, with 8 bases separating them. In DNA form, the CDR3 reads TGTGCCAGCAGTTACTGGACCTCTTCTGGAAACACCATATATTTT. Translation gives CASSYWTSSGNTIYF.

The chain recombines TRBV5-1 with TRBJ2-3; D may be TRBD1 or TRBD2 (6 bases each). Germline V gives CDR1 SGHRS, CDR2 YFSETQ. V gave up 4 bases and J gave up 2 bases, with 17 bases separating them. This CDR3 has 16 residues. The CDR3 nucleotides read TGCGCCAGCAGCAGACGGGGGCACCTAAACACAGATACGCAGTATTTT. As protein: CASSRRGHLNTDTQYF.

This CDR3 is CASSLVSGESYGYTF. CDR3 nucleotide sequence: TGCGCCAGCAGCTTGGTGTCGGGAGAGTCCTATGGCTACACCTTC. This chain uses TRBV5-1 with TRBJ1-2; D is unresolved. The CDR3 sequence is 15 residues long. With 0 bases removed from V and 4 bases from J, the gap between germline ends came to 13 bases. Per the germline V gene, CDR1 is SGHRS and CDR2 is YFSETQ.

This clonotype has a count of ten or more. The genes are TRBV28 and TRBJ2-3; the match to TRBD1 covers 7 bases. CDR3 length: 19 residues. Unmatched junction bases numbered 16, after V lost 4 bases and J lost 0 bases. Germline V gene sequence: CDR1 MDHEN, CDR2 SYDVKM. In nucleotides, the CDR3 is TGTGCCAGCAGTTCAGAATGGACAGGTTTCGCCCCTAGCACAGATACGCAGTATTTT. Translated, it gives CASSSEWTGFAPSTDTQYF.

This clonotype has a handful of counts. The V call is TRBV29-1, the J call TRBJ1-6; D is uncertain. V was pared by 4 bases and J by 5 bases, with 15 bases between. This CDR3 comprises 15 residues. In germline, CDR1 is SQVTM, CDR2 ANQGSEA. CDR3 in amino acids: CSVVDGETDNSPLHF. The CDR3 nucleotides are TGCAGCGTTGTGGACGGCGAAACAGATAATTCACCCCTCCACTTT.